This paragraph covers one T cell receptor (beta chain) sequence. This entry is derived from a study of blood T cell repertoires in COVID-19. Looking at the study overall: Sources were T cells, B-cell-depleted T cells, or PBMCs; the material itself was cDNA or gDNA.

CDR1 is KGHSH and CDR2 is LQKENI in the germline V gene. CDR3 length equals 15 residues. Trimming took off 3 bases at V and 5 bases at J, with 14 bases between the two ends. This table comes from immunoSEQ multiplex PCR, and its TCRdb copy is limited to in-frame clones, with some not included. The repertoire consists of about 74,000 clones, with roughly 91% occurring once and the leading ten covering 29%. The TCR was taken from a woman older than 75 with active or convalescent COVID-19. Sequencing used peripheral blood. This rearrangement joins TRBV18 to TRBJ1-5; a weak D match, TRBD1 (5 bases). CDR3 coding DNA: TGTGCCAGCTCACCCGCGGGGGTAACCCATCAGCCCCAGCATTTT. Its translation is CASSPAGVTHQPQHF.